This T cell receptor (beta chain) was identified in a study of blood T cell repertoires in COVID-19. Study-wide context: Samples taken during acute and convalescent COVID-19 were collected in the United States, Italy and Spain. From T cells, B-cell-depleted T cells, or PBMCs came the material, which was cDNA or gDNA.

The CDR3 runs to 15 residues. The V and J ends lost 11 bases and 1 base, in that order; junction bases with no gene match: 12. CDR1 SNHLY and CDR2 FYNNEI come from the germline V gene. The authors' processing: Quantification of nucleated cells was approximated via reference gene primer amplification. Generated by immunoSEQ multiplex PCR, the TCRdb table keeps only in-frame clones and is missing some. The V and J calls and the clone size are those of that table, but D and trimming were determined from the DNA. The table records approximately 120,000 clones, roughly four fifths of them present only once.

The receptor was derived from a human donor in a cohort sampled during active COVID-19. The chain combines TRBV2 with TRBJ2-3; 7 nucleotides agree with TRBD2. Material for sequencing was peripheral blood. The CDR3 nucleotides read TGTGCCCTTGCGGGGGACCGTCACGGCACAGATACGCAGTATTTT. It is translated as CALAGDRHGTDTQYF.